The next 6 T cell receptor beta chains were all read from a single sample in a study of blood T cell repertoires in COVID-19. Sequencing used immunoSEQ multiplex PCR; TCRdb keeps in-frame clones, though not all of them. The data show some 380,000 clones, with 90% seen just once and 6% to 7.5% held by the top ten. Sequencing input: peripheral blood. Every receptor here comes from a young man with active or convalescent COVID-19.

The CDR3 DNA follows: TGTGCCAGCAGTGAGAGGGTGGGTTGGGAGCTTAGGACAGATACGCAGTATTTT. As protein: CASSERVGWELRTDTQYF. The chain uses TRBV2 and TRBJ2-3, with D tentatively TRBD2 (5 bases). The CDR3 is made up of 18 amino acids. Deletions cut 3 bases from V and 3 bases from J, with 22 bases between. CDR1 and CDR2 from the germline V gene are SNHLY and FYNNEI.

The V gene is TRBV6-1, the J gene TRBJ1-3, with D possibly being TRBD1 (5 bases). CDR1 is MNHNS and CDR2 is SASEGT in the germline V gene. The CDR3 is 15 amino acids. Between the trimmed V and J ends, which lost 1 base and 1 base, there was a span of 8 bases. The CDR3 loop reads CASSEDSGSGNTIYF. The CDR3 DNA reads as TGTGCCAGCAGTGAAGATTCAGGGTCTGGAAACACCATATATTTT.

Details on this clone: The identical CDR3 is also encoded by other nucleotide sequences in the sample. This chain links TRBV27 with TRBJ1-6; D unclear. V dropped 5 bases and J dropped 7 bases, with 6 bases sitting between them. The germline V gene has CDR1 MNHEY and CDR2 SMNVEV (reference sequence). The CDR3 consists of 12 residues. The CDR3 bases are TGTGCCAGCAGTCCTATAAATTCACCCCTCCACTTT. Translation gives CASSPINSPLHF.

The chain employs TRBV5-1 and TRBJ1-6, with D unclear. V was pared by 5 bases and J by 5 bases, with 11 bases between. CDR3 length equals 14 residues. The germline gives CDR1 SGHRS, CDR2 YFSETQ. DNA of the CDR3: TGCGCCAGCAGTCTCTCAGGAAATAATTCACCCCTCCACTTT. It codes for CASSLSGNNSPLHF.

The rearrangement joins TRBV28 to TRBJ2-7; 7 positions agree with TRBD1. Germline trimming cut 4 bases from V and 3 bases from J; bases unmatched to any gene: 0. The germline CDR1 and CDR2 sequences are MDHEN and SYDVKM. This CDR3 has 12 residues. The CDR3 nucleotides are TGTGCCAGCAGTTGGACAGGCTACGAGCAGTACTTC. This encodes CASSWTGYEQYF.

Concerning this clone itself: The same CDR3 also results from other DNA sequences found in this sample. J is TRBJ2-3 and V is TRBV11-2; 10 nucleotides match TRBD1. The CDR3 totals 13 residues. The J segment lost 6 bases and the V segment lost 3 bases, leaving 0 bases of the junction unmatched. Per germline, CDR1 SGHAT and CDR2 FQNNGV. The CDR3 region has the DNA TGTGCCAGCAGCTTGGACAGGGGGGATACGCAGTATTTT. This codes for CASSLDRGDTQYF.